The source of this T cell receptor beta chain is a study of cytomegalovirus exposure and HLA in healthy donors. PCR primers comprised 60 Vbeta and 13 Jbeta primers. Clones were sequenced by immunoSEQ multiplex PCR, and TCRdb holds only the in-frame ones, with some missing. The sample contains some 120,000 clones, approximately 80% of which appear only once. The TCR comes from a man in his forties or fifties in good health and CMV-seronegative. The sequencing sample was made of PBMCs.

The CDR3 protein is CASKRADGYTF. The CDR3 nucleotides are TGTGCCAGCAAGAGGGCAGATGGCTACACCTTC. The rearrangement joins TRBV9 to TRBJ1-2; the D is unclear. Germline CDR1 SGDLS, CDR2 YYNGEE. The V gene lost 6 bases and the J gene lost 6 bases, with 9 bases spanning the gap. This CDR3 is 11 amino acids long.